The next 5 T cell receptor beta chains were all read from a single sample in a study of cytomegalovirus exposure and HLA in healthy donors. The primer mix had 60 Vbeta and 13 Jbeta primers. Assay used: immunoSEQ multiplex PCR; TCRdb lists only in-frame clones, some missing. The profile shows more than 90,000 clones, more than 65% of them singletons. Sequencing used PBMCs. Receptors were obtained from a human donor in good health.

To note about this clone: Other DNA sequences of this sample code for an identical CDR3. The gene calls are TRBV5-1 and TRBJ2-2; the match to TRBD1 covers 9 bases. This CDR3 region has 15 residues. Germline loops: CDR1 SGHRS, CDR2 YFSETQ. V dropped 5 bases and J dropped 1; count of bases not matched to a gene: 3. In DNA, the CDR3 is TGCGCCAGCAGTTCGGACAGGGGGAACACCGGGGAGCTGTTTTTT. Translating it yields CASSSDRGNTGELFF.

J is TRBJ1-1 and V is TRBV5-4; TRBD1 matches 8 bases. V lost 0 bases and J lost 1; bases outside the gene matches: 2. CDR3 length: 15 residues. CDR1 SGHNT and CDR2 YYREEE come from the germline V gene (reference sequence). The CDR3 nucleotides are TGTGCCAGCAGCTTGGCAGGGGGCTCGAACACTGAAGCTTTCTTT. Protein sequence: CASSLAGGSNTEAFF.

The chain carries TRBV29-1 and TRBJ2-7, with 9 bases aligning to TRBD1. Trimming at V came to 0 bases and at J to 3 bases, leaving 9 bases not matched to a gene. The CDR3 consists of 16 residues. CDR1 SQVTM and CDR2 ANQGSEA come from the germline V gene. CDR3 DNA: TGCAGCGTTGAAGAGAGAGGGACAGGGAGGAGCTACGAGCAGTACTTC. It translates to CSVEERGTGRSYEQYF.

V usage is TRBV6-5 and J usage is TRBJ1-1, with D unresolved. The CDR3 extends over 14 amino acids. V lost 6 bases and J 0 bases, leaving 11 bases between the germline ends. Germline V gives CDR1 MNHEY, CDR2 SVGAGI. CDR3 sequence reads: CASRPTEMNTEAFF. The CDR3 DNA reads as TGTGCCAGCAGACCAACAGAGATGAACACTGAAGCTTTCTTT.

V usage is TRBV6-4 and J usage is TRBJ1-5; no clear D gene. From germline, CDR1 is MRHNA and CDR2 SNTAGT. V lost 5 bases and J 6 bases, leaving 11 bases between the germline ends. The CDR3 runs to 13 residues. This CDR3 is CASSRESGQPQHF. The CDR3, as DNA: TGTGCCAGCAGTCGGGAGAGCGGTCAGCCCCAGCATTTT.